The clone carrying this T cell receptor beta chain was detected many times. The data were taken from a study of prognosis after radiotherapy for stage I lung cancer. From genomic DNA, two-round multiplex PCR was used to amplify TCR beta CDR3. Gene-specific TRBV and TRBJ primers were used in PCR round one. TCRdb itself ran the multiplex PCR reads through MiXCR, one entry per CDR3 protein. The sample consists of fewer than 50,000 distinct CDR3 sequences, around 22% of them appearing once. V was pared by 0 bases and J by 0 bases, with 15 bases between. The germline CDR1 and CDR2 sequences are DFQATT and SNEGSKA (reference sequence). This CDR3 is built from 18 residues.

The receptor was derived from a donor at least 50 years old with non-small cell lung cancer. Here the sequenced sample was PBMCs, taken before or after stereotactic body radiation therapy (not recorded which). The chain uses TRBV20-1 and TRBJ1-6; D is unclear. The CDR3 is CSARDLGIFSSYNSPLHF. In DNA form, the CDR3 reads TGCAGTGCTAGAGATCTAGGAATCTTTAGCTCCTATAATTCACCCCTCCACTTT.